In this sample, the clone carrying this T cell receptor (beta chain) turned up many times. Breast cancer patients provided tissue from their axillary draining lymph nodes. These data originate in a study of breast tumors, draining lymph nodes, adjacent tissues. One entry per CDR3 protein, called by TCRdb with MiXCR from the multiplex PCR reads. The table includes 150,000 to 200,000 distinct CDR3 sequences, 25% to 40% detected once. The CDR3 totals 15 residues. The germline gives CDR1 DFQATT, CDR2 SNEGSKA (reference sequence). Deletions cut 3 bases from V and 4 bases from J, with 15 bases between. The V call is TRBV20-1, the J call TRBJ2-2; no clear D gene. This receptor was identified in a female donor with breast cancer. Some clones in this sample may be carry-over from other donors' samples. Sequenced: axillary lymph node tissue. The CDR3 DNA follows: TGCAGTGCTAGGTGGCGCGTAACAGCCACCGGGGAGCTGTTTTTT. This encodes CSARWRVTATGELFF.